The entry below describes one TCR beta chain. The V gene's germline CDR1 is ENHRY and CDR2 SYGVKD. The CDR3 loop spans 14 amino acids. Trimming stripped 4 bases from V and 1 base from J, with 10 bases between. The method was immunoSEQ multiplex PCR; TCRdb's version includes in-frame clones alone and lacks a portion of them. In the table there are about 730,000 clones, around 85% of which are singletons. This entry comes from a study of shared T cell receptors in the human thymus. The data also belong to a second study, concerning human thymus T cells. This second study notes: The people who donated were healthy Finnish babies having corrective surgery for congenital heart defects. The study used thymus tissue resected during corrective heart surgery. Blood and thymic repertoires both appeared biased in V and J gene usage.

V and J are TRBV10-3 and TRBJ1-1; D remains ambiguous. Sequencing was carried out using thymocytes. This TCR was recovered from a girl in the first two years of life with a congenital heart defect. CDR3 DNA: TGTGCCATCAGTGCGCGGTCGCCGAACACTGAAGCTTTCTTT. It is translated as CAISARSPNTEAFF.